The source of this T cell receptor (beta chain) is a study of T cells in Graves' hyperthyroidism and ophthalmopathy. Amplification targeted TCR beta CDR3 regions from RNA transcripts. With the HTBI primer set, the TCR CDR3 went through a first round of RT-PCR. TCRdb re-analysed the multiplex PCR reads in MiXCR, keeping a single row per CDR3 protein. The table has nearly 600,000 distinct CDR3 sequences, approximately 15% seen once. This clonotype was counted many times. Antigen: not known. CDR1 and CDR2 (germline): SGHAT, FQNNGV. V gave up 4 bases and J gave up 10 bases, with 17 bases separating them. The CDR3 is 15 amino acids. Subjects with ophthalmopathy showed a Clinical Activity Score no lower than 3, a NOSPECS grade no lower than 4, and a duration shorter than 3 months. The diagnostic basis comprised clinical symptoms, serum thyroxine and TRAb, thyroid ultrasound and orbital computed tomography. From approximately 9.3 ml of fresh peripheral blood, PBMCs were isolated.

Study results and limitations: Among clonotypes expanded in thyroid above 0.001, most were also found in blood.

The chain links TRBV11-2 to TRBJ1-6, with D hard to call. The sequence came from a woman between 18 and 30 years old with Graves' ophthalmopathy. Source material: blood. CDR3 DNA: TGTGCCAGCAGCTCCCGGGGAGGCCTTGGATCACCCCTCCACTTT. Amino acid sequence: CASSSRGGLGSPLHF.